This T cell receptor (beta chain) is from a study of blood T cell repertoires in COVID-19. Study context: Samples representing acute and convalescent COVID-19 were sourced from the United States, Italy and Spain.

As handled by the study authors: From reference gene primer amplification, estimates of nucleated cell counts were derived. Clones were sequenced by immunoSEQ multiplex PCR, and TCRdb holds only the in-frame ones, with some missing. V and J calls and clone size are given by that table; D and trimming were obtained from the DNA. The table shows 130,000 or so clones, with about 84% occurring only once. This receptor was identified in a man aged 55 to 70 with acute or convalescent COVID-19. The sample consisted of peripheral blood.

The CDR3 sequence is CASSYLATDTQYF. CDR3 coding DNA: TGTGCCAGCAGTTACCTAGCTACGGATACGCAGTATTTT. This chain uses TRBV6-5 with TRBJ2-3, with D tentatively TRBD2 (5 bases). With 2 bases removed from V and 6 bases from J, the gap between germline ends came to 9 bases. CDR1 is MNHEY and CDR2 is SVGAGI in the germline V gene. This CDR3 has 13 residues.